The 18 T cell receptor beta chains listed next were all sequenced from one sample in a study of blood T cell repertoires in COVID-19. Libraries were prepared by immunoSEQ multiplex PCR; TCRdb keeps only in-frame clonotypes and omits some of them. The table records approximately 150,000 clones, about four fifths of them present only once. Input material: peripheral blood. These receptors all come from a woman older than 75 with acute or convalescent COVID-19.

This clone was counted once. The CDR3 loop is CASRGAIDTGELFF. CDR3 bases: TGTGCCAGCAGGGGGGCGATTGACACCGGGGAGCTGTTTTTT. The chain uses TRBV2 and TRBJ2-2; maybe TRBD1 (6 bases). The germline V gene encodes CDR1 SNHLY and CDR2 FYNNEI. The CDR3 runs to 14 residues. Trimming pared 6 bases from V and 3 bases from J, leaving 11 bases between.

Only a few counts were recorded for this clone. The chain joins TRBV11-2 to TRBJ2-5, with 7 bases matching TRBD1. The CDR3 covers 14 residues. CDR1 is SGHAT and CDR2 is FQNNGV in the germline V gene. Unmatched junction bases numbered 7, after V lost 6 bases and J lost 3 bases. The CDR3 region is CASRKDRVEETQYF. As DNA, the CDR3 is TGTGCCAGCAGGAAAGACAGGGTGGAAGAGACCCAGTACTTC.

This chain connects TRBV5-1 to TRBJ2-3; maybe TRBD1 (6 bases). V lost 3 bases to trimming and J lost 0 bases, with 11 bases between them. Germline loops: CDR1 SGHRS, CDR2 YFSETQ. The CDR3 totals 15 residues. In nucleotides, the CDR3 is TGCGCCAGCAGCTCGGGGACACTTAGCACAGATACGCAGTATTTT. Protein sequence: CASSSGTLSTDTQYF.

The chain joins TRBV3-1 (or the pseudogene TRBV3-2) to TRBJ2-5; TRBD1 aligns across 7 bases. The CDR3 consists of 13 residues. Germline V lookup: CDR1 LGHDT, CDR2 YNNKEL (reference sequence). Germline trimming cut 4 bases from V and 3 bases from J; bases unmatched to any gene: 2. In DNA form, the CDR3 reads TGTGCCAGCAGCCGGGACAGAGAAGAGACCCAGTACTTC. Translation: CASSRDREETQYF.

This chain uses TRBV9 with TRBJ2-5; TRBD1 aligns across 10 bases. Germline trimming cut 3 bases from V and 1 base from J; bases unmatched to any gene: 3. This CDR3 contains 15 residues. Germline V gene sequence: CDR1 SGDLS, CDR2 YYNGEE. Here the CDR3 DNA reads TGTGCCAGCAGCGAGCGGACAGGGGGCCAAGAGACCCAGTACTTC. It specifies CASSERTGGQETQYF.

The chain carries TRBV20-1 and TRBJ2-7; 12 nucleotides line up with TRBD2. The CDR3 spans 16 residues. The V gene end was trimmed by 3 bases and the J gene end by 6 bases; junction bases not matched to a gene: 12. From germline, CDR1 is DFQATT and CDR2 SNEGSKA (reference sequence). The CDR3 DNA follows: TGCAGTGCTAGTAGAGTCCTAGCGGGAGGGCCGGGCGAGCAGTACTTC. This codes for CSASRVLAGGPGEQYF.

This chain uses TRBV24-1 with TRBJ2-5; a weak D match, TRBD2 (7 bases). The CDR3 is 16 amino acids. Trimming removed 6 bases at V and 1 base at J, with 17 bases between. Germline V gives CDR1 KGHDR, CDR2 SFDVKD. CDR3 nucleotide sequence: TGTGCCACCAGTCCCACGGCGGGGGCCATCCAAGAGACCCAGTACTTC. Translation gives CATSPTAGAIQETQYF.

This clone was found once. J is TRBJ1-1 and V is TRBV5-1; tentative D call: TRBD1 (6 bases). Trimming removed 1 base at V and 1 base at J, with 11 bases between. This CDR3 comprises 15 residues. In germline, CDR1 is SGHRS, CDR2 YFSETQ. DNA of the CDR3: TGCGCCAGCAGCTTGCGCTGGGGGCAGAACACTGAAGCTTTCTTT. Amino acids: CASSLRWGQNTEAFF.

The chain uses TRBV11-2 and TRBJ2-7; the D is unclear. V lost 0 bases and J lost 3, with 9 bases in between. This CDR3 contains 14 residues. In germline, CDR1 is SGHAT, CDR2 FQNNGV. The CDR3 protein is CASSLDTTIYEQYF. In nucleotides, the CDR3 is TGTGCCAGCAGCTTAGATACTACGATCTACGAGCAGTACTTC.

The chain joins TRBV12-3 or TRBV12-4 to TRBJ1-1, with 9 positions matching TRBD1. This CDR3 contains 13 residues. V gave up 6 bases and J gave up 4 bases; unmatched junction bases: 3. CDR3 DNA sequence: TGTGCCAGCAGACAGGGGGCTGGCACTGAAGCTTTCTTT. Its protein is CASRQGAGTEAFF.

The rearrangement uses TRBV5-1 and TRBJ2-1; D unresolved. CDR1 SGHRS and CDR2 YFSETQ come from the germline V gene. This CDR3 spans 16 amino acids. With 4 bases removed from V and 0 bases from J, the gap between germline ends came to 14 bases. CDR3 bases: TGCGCCAGCAGCCCATCAACTATCATCTCCTACAATGAGCAGTTCTTC. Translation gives CASSPSTIISYNEQFF.

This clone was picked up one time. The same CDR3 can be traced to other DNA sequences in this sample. The CDR3 region is CASSQDRVSQPQHF. The CDR3 DNA reads as TGTGCCAGCAGCCAAGACAGGGTTTCCCAGCCCCAGCATTTT. V is TRBV3-1 (or the pseudogene TRBV3-2) and J is TRBJ1-5, with TRBD1 as a possible D gene (5 bases). The CDR3 sequence is 14 residues long. V lost 0 bases to trimming and J lost 7 bases, with 10 bases between them. In germline, CDR1 is LGHDT, CDR2 YNNKEL (reference sequence).

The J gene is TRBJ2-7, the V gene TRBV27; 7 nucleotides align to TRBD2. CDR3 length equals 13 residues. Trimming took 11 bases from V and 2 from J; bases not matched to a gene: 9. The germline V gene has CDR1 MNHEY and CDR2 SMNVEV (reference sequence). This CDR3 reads CAARASGAYEQYF. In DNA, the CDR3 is TGTGCCGCCCGGGCTAGCGGCGCCTACGAGCAGTACTTC.

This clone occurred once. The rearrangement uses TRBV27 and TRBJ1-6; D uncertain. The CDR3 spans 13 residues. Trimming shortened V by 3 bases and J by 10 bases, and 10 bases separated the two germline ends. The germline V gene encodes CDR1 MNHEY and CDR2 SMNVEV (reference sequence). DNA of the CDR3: TGTGCCAGCAGTTTGTCCGTTATCTCACCCCTCCACTTT. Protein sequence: CASSLSVISPLHF.

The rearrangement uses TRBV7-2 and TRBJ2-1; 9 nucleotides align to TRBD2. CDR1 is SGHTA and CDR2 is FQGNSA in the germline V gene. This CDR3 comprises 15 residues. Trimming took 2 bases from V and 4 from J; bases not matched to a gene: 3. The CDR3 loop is CASSLSGGPYNEQFF. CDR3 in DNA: TGTGCCAGCAGCTTAAGCGGGGGGCCTTACAATGAGCAGTTCTTC. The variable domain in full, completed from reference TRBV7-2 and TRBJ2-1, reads GAGVSQSPSNKVTEKGKDVELRCDPISGHTALYWYRQSLGQGLEFLIYFQGNSAPDKSGLPSDRFSAERTGGSVSTLTIQRTQQEDSAVYLCASSLSGGPYNEQFFGPGTRLTVL.

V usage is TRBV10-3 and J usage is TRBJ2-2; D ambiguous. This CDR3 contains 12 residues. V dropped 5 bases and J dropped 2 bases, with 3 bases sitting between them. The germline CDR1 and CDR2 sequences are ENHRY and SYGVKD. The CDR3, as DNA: TGTGCCATCAGTCTAAACACCGGGGAGCTGTTTTTT. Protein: CAISLNTGELFF.

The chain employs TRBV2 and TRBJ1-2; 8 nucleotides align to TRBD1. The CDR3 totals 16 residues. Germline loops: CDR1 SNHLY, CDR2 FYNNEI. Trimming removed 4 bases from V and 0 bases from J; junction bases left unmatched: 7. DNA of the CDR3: TGTGCCAGCAGTGCTAGACAGGGGACGTCTAACTATGGCTACACCTTC. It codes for CASSARQGTSNYGYTF.

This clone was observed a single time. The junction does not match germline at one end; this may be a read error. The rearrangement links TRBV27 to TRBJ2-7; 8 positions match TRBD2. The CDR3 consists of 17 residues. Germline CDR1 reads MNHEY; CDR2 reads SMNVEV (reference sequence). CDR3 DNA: TGTGCCAGCAGTTTGTGGTCCGGCTGGACTAGCTCCCACGAGCAGTACTTC. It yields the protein CASSLWSGWTSSHEQYF.